This TCR beta chain comes out of a study of regulatory T cells in long-lasting Graves disease. Study-wide points: Newly diagnosed disease favored TRBV20-1 and TRBJ2-1 over persistent disease.

Trimming took 8 bases from V and 3 from J, leaving 14 bases between them. The CDR3 has 14 residues. Germline loops: CDR1 LNHDA, CDR2 SQIVND (reference sequence). As to time point: persistent/refractory GD, antithyroid drugs over 5 years with positive TRAb. PBMC-derived RNA was used for the TCR library. Construction of TCR beta libraries relied on iRepertoire HTBI primers and on Arm-PCR targeting CDR3 regions. TCRdb passed the multiplex PCR reads through MiXCR, listing each CDR3 protein once. The sample yields roughly 430,000 distinct CDR3 sequences, 21% seen once. A word on this clonotype: The antigen remains unidentified.

This receptor was obtained from a female donor with Graves disease. This chain joins TRBV19 and TRBJ1-5; D may be TRBD1 (6 bases). This specimen consisted of peripheral blood mononuclear cells (PBMCs), obtained when the disease was refractory, from a patient treated with antithyroid drugs. CDR3 sequence reads: CASGKRQDNQPQHF. The CDR3 nucleotides are TGTGCCAGTGGAAAGCGACAGGACAATCAGCCCCAGCATTTT.